This is a list of T cell receptor beta chains from one sample in a study of blood T cell repertoires in COVID-19. Method: immunoSEQ multiplex PCR; TCRdb's copy keeps in-frame clones and lacks some. The sample includes fewer than 15,000 clones, 84% of them seen just once. Sequenced sample: peripheral blood. Receptors originate from a man in his fifties or sixties with active COVID-19. Each CDR3 is given with its conserved first and last residue. Each record gives: D gene, clone size, V gene, J gene, CDR3 DNA, CDR3 protein. A D gene is named only where the DNA matches it firmly. Not all rows give a size; the values are once, few, many and, for expanded clones, a class.

-	-	TRBV5-6	TRBJ1-2	TGTGCCAGCAGCGACAGTATTCTCGCTGGTTACACCTTC	CASSDSILAGYTF
-	-	TRBV27	TRBJ2-1	TGTGCCAGCAGTTCCTCCTCCTACAATGAGCAGTTCTTC	CASSSSSYNEQFF
TRBD1	-	TRBV7-3	TRBJ2-1	TGTGCCAGCAGCTTAAGTGGGACAGGGGTAAATGAGCAGTTCTTC	CASSLSGTGVNEQFF
-	-	TRBV28	TRBJ1-1	TGTGCCAGCAGCTGGGGGGGAACTGAAGCTTTCTTT	CASSWGGTEAFF
-	-	TRBV9	TRBJ2-7	TGTGCCAGCAGCGTAGTCCCTGGGCCCTACGAGCAGTACTTC	CASSVVPGPYEQYF
-	-	TRBV10-3	TRBJ1-3	TGTGCCATCAGTGATCCCGGGAACGCTGGAAACACCATATATTTT	CAISDPGNAGNTIYF
TRBD1	-	TRBV5-4	TRBJ1-4	TGTGCCAGCAGCTTGGGGACAGGGGGAACTAATGAAAAACTGTTTTTT	CASSLGTGGTNEKLFF
-	-	TRBV7-2	TRBJ2-1	TGTGCCAGCAGCTTCGCGGCTAGCAGTTCCTACAATGAGCAGTTCTTC	CASSFAASSSYNEQFF
-	-	TRBV10-2	TRBJ2-1	TGCGCCAGCAATTTCGGGACTCATTACAATGAGCAGTTCTTC	CASNFGTHYNEQFF
TRBD1	-	TRBV7-6	TRBJ2-6	TGTGCCAGCAGCTCGGGACAGGGATACCCTGGGGCCAACGTCCTGACTTTC	CASSSGQGYPGANVLTF
TRBD1	once	TRBV6-5	TRBJ1-5	TGTGCCAGCAGCCGGGACAGGGGAGATCAGCCCCAGCATTTT	CASSRDRGDQPQHF
TRBD1	-	TRBV11-3	TRBJ2-1	TGTGCCAGCAGCCAAGGGACAGGGGGCAATGAGCAGTTCTTC	CASSQGTGGNEQFF
-	few	TRBV5-1	TRBJ2-3	TGCGCCAGCAGCTTGATAGCGGCGGCTAGCACAGATACGCAGTATTTT	CASSLIAAASTDTQYF
TRBD1	-	TRBV27	TRBJ1-5	TGTGCCAGCAGTCCCAATACTCCGGGACAGATAAGCAATCAGCCCCAGCATTTT	CASSPNTPGQISNQPQHF
TRBD1	few	TRBV28	TRBJ1-5	TGTGCCAGCAGGGGGCTGAGCGACAGGGGGTCGCAGTCCCAGCATTTT	CASRGLSDRGSQSQHF
-	-	TRBV28	TRBJ2-7	TGTGCCAGCAGTTTAAGTGAGGGCCTCTACGAGCAGTACTTC	CASSLSEGLYEQYF
TRBD1	-	TRBV2	TRBJ2-7	TGTGCCAGCAGTGAATACGGGACAGGGGAGTACGAGCAGTACTTC	CASSEYGTGEYEQYF
-	few	TRBV4-1	TRBJ1-2	TGCGCCAGCAGCAGCCAGGGTACCTCATATGGCTACACCTTC	CASSSQGTSYGYTF
-	-	TRBV7-9	TRBJ2-7	TGTGCCAGCAGCTTAGCGCAGGGTAGCACCTACGAGCAGTACTTC	CASSLAQGSTYEQYF
-	-	TRBV19	TRBJ1-2	TGTGCCAGCTCCACTTCCAGGAACTATGGCTACACCTTC	CASSTSRNYGYTF